This T cell receptor beta chain comes out of a study of blood T cells in healthy people across ages. Study-level results: There were more naive CD4+ cells and higher diversity in long-lived donors than in aged donors.

Through a sample-barcoded 5' primer and a J-beta primer mix, a second PCR was run for roughly 6 to 11 cycles. Carrying 12 random nucleotides, a template-switch adaptor labeled each individual cDNA molecule. Individual samples furnished no less than 2.5 million CDR3-containing paired-end reads apiece. TCRdb reprocessed the 5' RACE reads with MiXCR, giving one entry per CDR3 protein. The sample carries hundreds of thousands of distinct CDR3 sequences, roughly 53% recorded once. CDR3 size: 16 residues. The germline CDR1 and CDR2 sequences are LNHNV and YYDKDF (reference sequence). The V and J ends lost 0 bases and 8 bases respectively, with 18 bases between them. As to this clonotype: Its matching antigen is unknown.

What was sequenced was blood. This TCR derives from a man aged 60 to 69 in good health. The V call is TRBV15, the J call TRBJ2-3; maybe TRBD1 (6 bases). CDR3 residues: CATSRDPPSTGSTQYF. DNA for the CDR3: TGTGCCACCAGCAGAGACCCCCCATCAACAGGGAGTACGCAGTATTTT. Variable domain in full (rest from reference TRBV15 and TRBJ2-3): DAMVIQNPRYQVTQFGKPVTLSCSQTLNHNVMYWYQQKSSQAPKLLFHYYDKDFNNEADTPDNFQSRRPNTSFCFLDIRSPGLGDTAMYLCATSRDPPSTGSTQYFGPGTRLTVL.